Given below is one T cell receptor (beta chain) in context. Its antigen is still unknown. Samples came from healthy bone marrow donors. This specimen belongs to a study of cytomegalovirus exposure and HLA in healthy donors. Points from the study as a whole: Later examination showed HLA-associated TCR beta chains had greater clonal expansion than equally common others. Relative to the roughly 640-donor mean, N-insertions were reportedly fewer in an Asian-associated ancestry cluster in a later analysis. In an earlier analysis, about 87% or about 30%: the productive usage of most TCR beta V segments.

This PCR relied on a set of 60 Vbeta primers and 13 Jbeta primers. Only in-frame clones appear in the TCRdb table, and some are missing; sequencing was by immunoSEQ multiplex PCR. The table shows under 200,000 clones, with approximately 78% occurring only once. This CDR3 comprises 14 residues. The V gene's germline CDR1 is GTSNPN and CDR2 SVGIG (reference sequence). Trimming took 3 bases from V and 6 from J, leaving 12 bases between them. The clonotype comes from a male donor in good health and CMV-seropositive. Specimen: PBMCs. V gene TRBV30 combines with J gene TRBJ1-6; no definite D call. The CDR3 is CAWRQQPFNSPLHF. The CDR3 DNA is TGTGCCTGGAGGCAACAGCCCTTTAATTCACCCCTCCACTTT.